This T cell receptor (beta chain) was recovered during a study of early T cells in non-severe SARS-CoV-2 infection listed by TCRdb under 2021. Background on the whole study: Because TCR sequencing relied on bulk RNA taken from unsorted whole blood, pairing of alpha and beta chains was not possible.

Library creation used 5' RACE. Sequencing was carried out with a NextSeq 500. The TCR library protocol attached unique molecular identifiers to individual cDNA molecules to correct for sequencing error and PCR bias. Both TCR alpha and beta chains were sequenced, and tight co-correlation was observed between alpha and beta sequence abundances in each sample. Turning to the authors' computational methods: Decombinator V4 was used to annotate the V gene, J gene and CDR3 of the TCR sequences. Expanded TCRs were defined as changing significantly between any two time points under a Poisson model with p below 0.0001. Abundances of TCRs were expressed as counts per million after normalisation to the total number of TCRs sequenced in each sample. TRAV1-2 paired with TRAJ12, TRAJ20 or TRAJ33 defined MAIT TCRs, while TRAV10 paired with TRAJ18 defined iNKT TCRs. VDJdb, accessed 1 November 2021, was searched for CMV, EBV and SARS-CoV-2 annotated TCRs, excluding TCRs annotated for multiple antigens. Using fastp trimming at Q25 and MiXCR clonotype assembly, TCRdb reanalyzed the public sequencing data and kept in-frame beta chains. A single entry per CDR3 protein holds the most common genes and DNA from its merged rows. It is TCRdb's table, rather than the study itself, that gives the V and J calls and clone size. This sample holds 29,000 or so distinct CDR3 sequences; over 8.5% were observed only once. Of the sample, roughly 15% is held by the ten largest clones.

The study was a case-control design nested within a healthcare worker cohort in London, UK, with weekly nasopharyngeal swab PCR tests and blood sampling. Healthcare workers were enrolled in the week of the UK lockdown, from 23 to 31 March 2020, and were followed every week for up to roughly 15 weeks. Points on this clonotype: Its antigen specificity is not known. The sample holds no much larger clone one base away, and base qualities are not on file.

The paper's findings and limits, for the study overall: VDJdb matching was skewed toward anti-spike CD8 responses and likely underestimated virus-specific expansions by missing private and CD4 specificities.

CDR1 and CDR2, per the germline V gene, are SNHLY and FYNNEI. The CDR3 goes from the cysteine to the phenylalanine over 14 residues. Only the CDR3 portion is preserved as DNA: 42 bases, with reading frame beginning at the first base. The junction shows trimming of 5 bases on V and 4 bases on J, plus 14 bases between the germline ends. The chain is encoded by TRBV2 joined to TRBJ1-2, and perhaps TRBD1 as D gene, on 6 matching bases. The origin of this receptor is an adult who was a healthcare worker with PCR-confirmed SARS-CoV-2 infection or an uninfected control (not recorded which). Input material: whole blood. In nucleotide form, the sequence is TGTGCCAGCAGTAGTGGGGGGACAAGCTATGGCTACACCTTC. Its protein product is CASSSGGTSYGYTF.